This TCR beta chain originates from a study of T cell clones after liver transplantation. The method was immunoSEQ multiplex PCR; TCRdb's version includes in-frame clones alone and lacks a portion of them. The sample consists of 55,000 to 75,000 clones, about 73% of them appearing once. The V gene lost 4 bases and the J gene lost 5 bases, with 13 bases spanning the gap. The CDR3 is 14 residues long. Per germline, CDR1 SGHTS and CDR2 YDEGEE. This clone came up a few times. V gene TRBV5-8 combines with J gene TRBJ2-1; D is possibly TRBD2 (6 bases). The source material was CD4+ T cells from blood, sampled at the approximately 15-month timepoint. The sequence came from a human patient who received a liver transplant. The graft donor may have given rise to some T cells. CDR3 amino acids: CASSAGTGNNEQFF. CDR3 sequence (DNA): TGTGCCAGCAGCGCCGGGACTGGTAACAATGAGCAGTTCTTC.